A single sample is the source of the 20 T cell receptor beta chains below, sequenced in a study of shared clonotypes between healthy human individuals. The repertoire was sequenced with immunoSEQ multiplex PCR; TCRdb's copy has only in-frame clones and lacks some. The sample shows fewer than 1.8 million clones, approximately 98.5% of them seen only once. Sequences were obtained from naive CD4+ T cells sorted from blood. As for subset: CD45RA+ positively selected. The receptors were sampled from a man aged 25-45 years in good health.

The chain recombines TRBV5-4 with TRBJ2-3, with D uncertain. Trimming cost V 6 bases and J 2 bases, with 16 bases left between them. Germline CDR1 and CDR2: SGHNT and YYREEE (reference sequence). This CDR3 region has 15 residues. The CDR3 is CASTPWDPYTDTQYF. DNA of the CDR3: TGTGCCAGCACTCCCTGGGATCCCTACACAGATACGCAGTATTTT.

This chain joins TRBV9 and TRBJ1-2; D uncertain. The CDR3 length is 15 residues. The germline V and J ends were trimmed by 0 bases and 2 bases, with 11 bases remaining between them. Germline CDR1 SGDLS, CDR2 YYNGEE. Written as DNA, the CDR3 is TGTGCCAGCAGCGTAGGGTCGGCCGCCAACTATGGCTACACCTTC. Translation: CASSVGSAANYGYTF.

This clone was observed a single time. J is TRBJ2-2 and V is TRBV28; D perhaps matches TRBD2 (6 bases). V dropped 7 bases and J dropped 4 bases, with 19 bases sitting between them. The CDR3 runs 16 residues. Germline-derived CDR1 and CDR2 are MDHEN and SYDVKM. Here the CDR3 reads CASTPGGERVTGELFF. CDR3 DNA: TGTGCCAGCACACCCGGTGGGGAGCGGGTCACCGGGGAGCTGTTTTTT.

V and J are TRBV28 and TRBJ2-7, with 8 bases lining up with TRBD1. V dropped 2 bases and J dropped 4; count of bases not matched to a gene: 7. CDR1 MDHEN and CDR2 SYDVKM come from the germline V gene. The CDR3 spans 15 residues. The CDR3 DNA reads as TGTGCCAGCAGTTTACGCGCCAGGGGGCGTTACGAGCAGTACTTC. Its protein product is CASSLRARGRYEQYF.

V usage is TRBV7-9 and J usage is TRBJ2-7; D gene unclear. Germline V gene lookup returns CDR1 SEHNR and CDR2 FQNEAQ (reference sequence). The CDR3 is 14 amino acids. With 5 bases removed from V and 7 bases from J, the gap between germline ends came to 18 bases. The chain's CDR3 is CASSETIPSSEQYF. The CDR3 DNA follows: TGTGCCAGCAGCGAAACTATCCCAAGTTCGGAGCAGTACTTC.

The rearrangement joins TRBV18 to TRBJ2-3; no reliable D call. This CDR3 has 17 residues. V lost 3 bases and J 0 bases, leaving 16 bases between the germline ends. Germline V gene data show CDR1 as KGHSH and CDR2 as LQKENI. The CDR3 spells CASSPTPAASSTDTQYF. As DNA, the CDR3 is TGTGCCAGCTCACCCACCCCGGCCGCATCTAGCACAGATACGCAGTATTTT.

The rearrangement uses TRBV9 and TRBJ2-7, with D tentatively TRBD1 or TRBD2 (6 bases each). The germline gives CDR1 SGDLS, CDR2 YYNGEE. CDR3 length: 17 amino acids. Trimming pared 4 bases from V and 4 bases from J, leaving 24 bases between. The chain's CDR3 is CASSNNERGARGYEQYF. In DNA, the CDR3 is TGTGCCAGCAGCAACAATGAAAGGGGGGCGCGGGGTTACGAGCAGTACTTC.

This clone has only one observation. The sample carries other DNA sequences with the same CDR3. CDR3 sequence (DNA): TGCGCCAGCAGCTTGGGACACAATGAGCAGTTCTTC. This translates into CASSLGHNEQFF. V usage is TRBV5-1 and J usage is TRBJ2-1, with no clear D. Trimming pared 0 bases from V and 5 bases from J, leaving 3 bases between. The CDR3 length is 12 residues. The germline CDR1 and CDR2 sequences are SGHRS and YFSETQ.

V usage is TRBV5-4 and J usage is TRBJ1-1; possible D gene TRBD1, 5 bases. Germline V gene sequence: CDR1 SGHNT, CDR2 YYREEE (reference sequence). The length of the CDR3 is 15 residues. Trimming removed 5 bases at V and 7 bases at J, with 21 bases between. The CDR3 bases are TGTGCCAGCAGGTCTACCGGGACCCAAAAAGGTGAAGCTTTCTTT. This sequence encodes CASRSTGTQKGEAFF.

The V call is TRBV7-2, the J call TRBJ1-4, with D uncertain. This CDR3 comprises 12 residues. Germline CDR1 SGHTA, CDR2 FQGNSA. Trimming removed 2 bases at V and 7 bases at J, with 5 bases between. CDR3 amino acids: CASSLRGEKLFF. The DNA for the CDR3 is TGTGCCAGCAGCTTACGGGGTGAAAAACTGTTTTTT.

This clone was detected only once. This sequence joins TRBV5-1 and TRBJ2-7, with 9 positions matching TRBD2. Germline CDR1 is SGHRS and CDR2 is YFSETQ. After removal of 0 bases from V and 3 bases from J, the junction contained 7 bases not matched to a gene. The CDR3 has 16 amino acids. The CDR3 loop is CASSLVMASGIYEQYF. In DNA form, the CDR3 reads TGCGCCAGCAGCTTGGTTATGGCTAGCGGGATCTACGAGCAGTACTTC.

The chain employs TRBV5-1 and TRBJ1-2, with D possibly matching TRBD1 (5 bases). This CDR3 has 16 residues. The germline V and J ends were trimmed by 0 bases and 0 bases, with 12 bases remaining between them. In germline, CDR1 is SGHRS, CDR2 YFSETQ. The CDR3 DNA reads as TGCGCCAGCAGCTTGGCTCACTGGGACTCTAACTATGGCTACACCTTC. Protein product: CASSLAHWDSNYGYTF.

The rearrangement links TRBV5-6 to TRBJ1-3, with D unclear. Trimming removed 4 bases from V and 0 bases from J, with 20 bases in between. CDR3 size: 18 residues. Germline V gives CDR1 SGHDT, CDR2 YYEEEE. The CDR3 is CASSAEKQTWSSGNTIYF. Written as DNA, the CDR3 is TGTGCCAGCAGCGCAGAAAAACAGACGTGGAGCTCTGGAAACACCATATATTTT.

This clone was found once. V gene TRBV6-5 combines with J gene TRBJ1-1; possibly TRBD1 for D (5 bases). This CDR3 has 15 amino acids. Trimming cost V 6 bases and J 5 bases, with 19 bases left between them. Germline CDR1 and CDR2: MNHEY and SVGAGI. Here the CDR3 reads CASSPPGGRNTEAFF. The CDR3 DNA reads as TGTGCCAGCAGCCCCCCCGGGGGAAGAAATACTGAAGCTTTCTTT.

The J gene is TRBJ2-1, the V gene TRBV5-4, with TRBD1 matching 7 bases. The CDR3 runs 15 residues. The junction had 10 bases not matched to a gene; V was cut back by 6 bases and J by 4 bases. CDR1 and CDR2 from the germline V gene are SGHNT and YYREEE (reference sequence). The CDR3 protein is CASTPRGPRYNEQFF. CDR3 DNA: TGTGCCAGCACCCCTAGGGGGCCGCGGTACAATGAGCAGTTCTTC.

The V gene is TRBV5-6, the J gene TRBJ2-7; possible D gene TRBD2, 6 bases. The CDR3 contains 14 residues. Trimming pared 2 bases from V and 2 bases from J, leaving 11 bases between. CDR1 and CDR2 (germline): SGHDT, YYEEEE. Here the CDR3 reads CASSLRGGTYEQYF. Written as DNA, the CDR3 is TGTGCCAGCAGCTTAAGGGGAGGCACCTACGAGCAGTACTTC.

The rearrangement links TRBV14 to TRBJ2-3, with a possible D match to TRBD1 (5 bases). V was cut by 4 bases and J by 7 bases, with 12 bases left in between. Germline loops: CDR1 SGHDN, CDR2 FVKESK. The CDR3 runs 13 residues. The DNA of the CDR3 is TGTGCCAGCAGCCGAAAACTGGACAATACGCAGTATTTT. This codes for CASSRKLDNTQYF.

V gene TRBV14 combines with J gene TRBJ2-1; 11 nucleotides match TRBD2. J was trimmed by 16 bases and V by 0 bases; bases with no gene match: 8. This CDR3 contains 14 residues. Per the germline V gene, CDR1 is SGHDN and CDR2 is FVKESK. The CDR3 DNA reads as TGTGCCAGCAGCCAAGATAATAGCGGGAGGGGTGGATTCTTC. Translated: CASSQDNSGRGGFF. Together with reference TRBV14 and TRBJ2-1, the CDR3 gives the full variable domain: EAGVTQFPSHSVIEKGQTVTLRCDPISGHDNLYWYRRVMGKEIKFLLHFVKESKQDESGMPNNRFLAERTGGTYSTLKVQPAELEDSGVYFCASSQDNSGRGGFFGPGTRLTVL.

V usage is TRBV2 and J usage is TRBJ2-2; maybe TRBD2 (5 bases). The CDR3 length is 15 residues. Trimming took 3 bases from V and 6 from J, leaving 14 bases between them. Per the germline V gene, CDR1 is SNHLY and CDR2 is FYNNEI. CDR3 sequence: CASSEFSGGSGELFF. The DNA of the CDR3 is TGTGCCAGCAGTGAGTTCAGTGGAGGATCCGGGGAGCTGTTTTTT.

The CDR3 DNA reads TGCAGCGTTGGGGGGCAGGGGGAGACCCAGTACTTC. Amino acid sequence: CSVGGQGETQYF. The chain links TRBV29-1 to TRBJ2-5; D is perhaps TRBD1 (6 bases). The CDR3 runs 12 residues. V lost 4 bases, J lost 5 bases, and 11 bases lay in between. Germline assignment: CDR1 SQVTM and CDR2 ANQGSEA.